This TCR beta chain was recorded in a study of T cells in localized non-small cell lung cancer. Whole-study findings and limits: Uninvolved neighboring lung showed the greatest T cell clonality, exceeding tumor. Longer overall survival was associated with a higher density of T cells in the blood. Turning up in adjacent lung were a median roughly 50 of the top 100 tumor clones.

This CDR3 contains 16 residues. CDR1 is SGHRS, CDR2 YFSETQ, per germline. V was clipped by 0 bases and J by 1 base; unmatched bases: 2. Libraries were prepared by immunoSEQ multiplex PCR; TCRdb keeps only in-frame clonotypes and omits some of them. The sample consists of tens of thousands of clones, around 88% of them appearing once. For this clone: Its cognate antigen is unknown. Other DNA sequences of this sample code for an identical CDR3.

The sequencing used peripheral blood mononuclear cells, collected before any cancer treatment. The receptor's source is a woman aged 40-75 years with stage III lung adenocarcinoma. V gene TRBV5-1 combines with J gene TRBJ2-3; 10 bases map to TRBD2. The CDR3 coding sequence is TGCGCCAGCAGCTTGGGCGGGACTAGCGGCACAGATACGCAGTATTTT. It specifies CASSLGGTSGTDTQYF.